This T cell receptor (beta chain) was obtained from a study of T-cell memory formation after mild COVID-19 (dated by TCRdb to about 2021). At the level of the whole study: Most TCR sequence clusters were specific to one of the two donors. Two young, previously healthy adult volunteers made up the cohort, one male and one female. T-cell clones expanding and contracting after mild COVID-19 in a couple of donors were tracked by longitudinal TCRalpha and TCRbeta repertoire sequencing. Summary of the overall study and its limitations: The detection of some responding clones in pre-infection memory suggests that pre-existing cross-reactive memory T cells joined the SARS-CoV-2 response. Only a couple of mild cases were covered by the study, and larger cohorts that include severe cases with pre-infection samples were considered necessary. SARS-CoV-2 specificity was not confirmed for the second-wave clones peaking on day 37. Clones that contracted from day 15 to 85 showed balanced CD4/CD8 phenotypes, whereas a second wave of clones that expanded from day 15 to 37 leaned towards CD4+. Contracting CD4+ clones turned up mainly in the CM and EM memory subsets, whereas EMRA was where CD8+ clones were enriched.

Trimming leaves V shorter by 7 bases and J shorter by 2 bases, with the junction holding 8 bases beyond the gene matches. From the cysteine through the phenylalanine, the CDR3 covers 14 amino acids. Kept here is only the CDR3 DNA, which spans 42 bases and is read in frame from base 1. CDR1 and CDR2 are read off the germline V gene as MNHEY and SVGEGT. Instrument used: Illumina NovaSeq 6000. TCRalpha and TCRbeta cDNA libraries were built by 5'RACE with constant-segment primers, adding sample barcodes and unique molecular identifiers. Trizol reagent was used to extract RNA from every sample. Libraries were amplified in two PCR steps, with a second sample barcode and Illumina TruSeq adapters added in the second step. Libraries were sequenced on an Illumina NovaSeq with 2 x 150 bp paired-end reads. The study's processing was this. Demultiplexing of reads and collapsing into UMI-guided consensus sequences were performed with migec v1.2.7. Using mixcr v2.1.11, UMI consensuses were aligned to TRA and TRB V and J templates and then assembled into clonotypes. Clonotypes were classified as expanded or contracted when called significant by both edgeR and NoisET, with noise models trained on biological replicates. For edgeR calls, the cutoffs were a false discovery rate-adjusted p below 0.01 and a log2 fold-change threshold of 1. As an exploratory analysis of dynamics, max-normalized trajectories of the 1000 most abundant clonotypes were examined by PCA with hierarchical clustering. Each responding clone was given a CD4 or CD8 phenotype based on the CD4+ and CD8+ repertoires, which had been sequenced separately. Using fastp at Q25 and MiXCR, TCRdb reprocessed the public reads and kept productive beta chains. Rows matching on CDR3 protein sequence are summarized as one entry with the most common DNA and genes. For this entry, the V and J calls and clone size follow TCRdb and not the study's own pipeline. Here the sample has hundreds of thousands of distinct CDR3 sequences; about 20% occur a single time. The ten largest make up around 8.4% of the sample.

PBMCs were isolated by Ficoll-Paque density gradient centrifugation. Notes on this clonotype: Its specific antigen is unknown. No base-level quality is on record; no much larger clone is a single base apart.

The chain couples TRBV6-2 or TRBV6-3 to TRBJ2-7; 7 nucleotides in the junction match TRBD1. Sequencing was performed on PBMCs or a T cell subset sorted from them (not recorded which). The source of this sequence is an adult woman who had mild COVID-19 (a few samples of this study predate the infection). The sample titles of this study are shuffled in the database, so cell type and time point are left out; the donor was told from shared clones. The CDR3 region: CASNKGARAYEQYF. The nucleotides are TGTGCCAGCAATAAGGGGGCGAGGGCCTACGAGCAGTACTTC.